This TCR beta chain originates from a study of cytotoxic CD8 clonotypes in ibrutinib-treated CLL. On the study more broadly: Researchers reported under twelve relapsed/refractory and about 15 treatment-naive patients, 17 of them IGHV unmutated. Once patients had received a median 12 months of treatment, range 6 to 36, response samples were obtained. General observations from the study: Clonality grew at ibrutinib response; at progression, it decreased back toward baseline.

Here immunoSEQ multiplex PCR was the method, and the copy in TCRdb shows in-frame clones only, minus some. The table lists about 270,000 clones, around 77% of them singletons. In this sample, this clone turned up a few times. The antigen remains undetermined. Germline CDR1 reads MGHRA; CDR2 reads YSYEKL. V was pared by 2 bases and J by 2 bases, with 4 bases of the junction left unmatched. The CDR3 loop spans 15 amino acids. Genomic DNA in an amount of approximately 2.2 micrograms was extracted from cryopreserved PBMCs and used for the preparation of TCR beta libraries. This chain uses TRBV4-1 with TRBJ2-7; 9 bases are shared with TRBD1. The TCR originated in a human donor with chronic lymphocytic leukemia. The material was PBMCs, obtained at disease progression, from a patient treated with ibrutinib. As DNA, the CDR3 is TGCGCCAGCAGCCAACGGACAGGGGAAGCCTACGAGCAGTACTTC. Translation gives CASSQRTGEAYEQYF.